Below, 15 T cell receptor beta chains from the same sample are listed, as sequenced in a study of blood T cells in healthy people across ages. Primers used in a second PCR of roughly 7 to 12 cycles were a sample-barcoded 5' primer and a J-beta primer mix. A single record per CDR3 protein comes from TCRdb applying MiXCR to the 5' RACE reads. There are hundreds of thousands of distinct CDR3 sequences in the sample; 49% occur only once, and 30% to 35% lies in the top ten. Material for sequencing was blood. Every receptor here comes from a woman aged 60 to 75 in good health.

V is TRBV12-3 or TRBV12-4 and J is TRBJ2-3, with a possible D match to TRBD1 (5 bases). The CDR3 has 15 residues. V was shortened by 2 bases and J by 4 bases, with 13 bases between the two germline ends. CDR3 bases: TGTGCCAGCAGTTTAAGGGGCCTTGGAGCAGATACGCAGTATTTT. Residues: CASSLRGLGADTQYF.

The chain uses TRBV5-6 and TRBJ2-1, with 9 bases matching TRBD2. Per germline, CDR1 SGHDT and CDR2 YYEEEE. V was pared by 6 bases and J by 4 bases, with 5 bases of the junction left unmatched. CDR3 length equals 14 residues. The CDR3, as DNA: TGTGCCAGCACCTTTCTAGCGGGGTACAATGAGCAGTTCTTC. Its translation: CASTFLAGYNEQFF.

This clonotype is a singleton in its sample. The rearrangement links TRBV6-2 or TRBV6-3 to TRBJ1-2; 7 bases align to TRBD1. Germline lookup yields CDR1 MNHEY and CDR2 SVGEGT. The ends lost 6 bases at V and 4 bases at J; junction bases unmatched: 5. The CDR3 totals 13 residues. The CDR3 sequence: CASRRGQLYGYTF. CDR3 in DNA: TGTGCCAGCAGACGGGGACAGCTCTATGGCTACACCTTC.

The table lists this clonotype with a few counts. This CDR3 is CASSDLRTNVLTF. Here the CDR3 DNA reads TGTGCCAGCAGCGACTTGAGGACCAACGTCCTGACTTTC. The chain combines TRBV3-1 with TRBJ2-6; D call uncertain. The CDR3 is made up of 13 amino acids. Trimming took 5 bases from V and 8 from J, leaving 10 bases between them. Germline V gene sequence: CDR1 LGHDT, CDR2 YNNKEL (reference sequence). Based on the CDR3 plus reference TRBV3-1 and TRBJ2-6, the full variable domain is DTAVSQTPKYLVTQMGNDKSIKCEQNLGHDTMYWYKQDSKKFLKIMFSYNNKELIINETVPNRFSPKSPDKAHLNLHINSLELGDSAVYFCASSDLRTNVLTFGAGSRLTVL.

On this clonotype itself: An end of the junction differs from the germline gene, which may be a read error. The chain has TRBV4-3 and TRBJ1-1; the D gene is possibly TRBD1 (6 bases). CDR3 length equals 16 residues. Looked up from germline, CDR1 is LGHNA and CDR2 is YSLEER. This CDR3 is CASSEDNRDITTEAFF. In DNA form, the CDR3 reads TGCGCCAGCAGCGAAGACAACCGGGACATAACCACTGAAGCTTTCTTT.

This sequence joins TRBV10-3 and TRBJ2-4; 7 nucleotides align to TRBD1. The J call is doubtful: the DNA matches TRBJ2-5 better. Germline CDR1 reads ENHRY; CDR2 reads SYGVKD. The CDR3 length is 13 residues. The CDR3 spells CAISEKGAETQYF. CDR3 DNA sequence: TGTGCCATCAGTGAGAAGGGGGCTGAGACCCAGTACTTC.

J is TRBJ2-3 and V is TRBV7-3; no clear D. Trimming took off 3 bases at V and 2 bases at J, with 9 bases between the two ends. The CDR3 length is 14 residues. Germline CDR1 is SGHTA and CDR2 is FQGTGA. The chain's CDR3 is CASSFDSATDTQYF. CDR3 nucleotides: TGTGCCAGCAGCTTCGACTCCGCCACAGATACGCAGTATTTT.

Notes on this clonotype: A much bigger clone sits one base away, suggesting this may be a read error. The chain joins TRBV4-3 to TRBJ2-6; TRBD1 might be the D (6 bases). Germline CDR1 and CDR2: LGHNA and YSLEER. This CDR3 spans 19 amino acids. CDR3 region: CASSQDYRGQTSGADVLTF. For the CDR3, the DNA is TGCGCCAGCAGCCAAGATTACCGAGGACAGACCTCTGGGGCCGACGTCCTGACTTTC.

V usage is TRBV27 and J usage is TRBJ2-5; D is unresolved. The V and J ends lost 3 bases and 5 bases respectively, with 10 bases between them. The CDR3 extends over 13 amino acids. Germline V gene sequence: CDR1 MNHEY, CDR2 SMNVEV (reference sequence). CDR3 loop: CASSFGLRETQYF. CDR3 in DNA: TGTGCCAGCAGTTTCGGGCTGAGGGAGACCCAGTACTTC.

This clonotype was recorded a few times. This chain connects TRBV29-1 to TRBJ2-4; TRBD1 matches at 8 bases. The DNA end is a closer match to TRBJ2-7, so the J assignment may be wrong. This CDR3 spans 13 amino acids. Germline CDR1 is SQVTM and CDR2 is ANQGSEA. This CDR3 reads CSVEDDRGYEQYF. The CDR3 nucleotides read TGCAGCGTTGAGGACGACAGGGGTTACGAGCAGTACTTC.

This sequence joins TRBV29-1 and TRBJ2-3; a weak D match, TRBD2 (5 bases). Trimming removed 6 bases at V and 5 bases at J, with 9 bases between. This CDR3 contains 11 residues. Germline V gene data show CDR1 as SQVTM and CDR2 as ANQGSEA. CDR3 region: CSVFREDTQYF. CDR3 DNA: TGCAGCGTGTTCCGGGAAGATACGCAGTATTTT.

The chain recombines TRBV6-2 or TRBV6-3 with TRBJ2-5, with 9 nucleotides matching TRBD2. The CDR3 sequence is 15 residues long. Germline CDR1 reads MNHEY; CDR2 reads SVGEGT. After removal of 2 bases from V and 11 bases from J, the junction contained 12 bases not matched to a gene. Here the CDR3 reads CASSYAGGPRREQYF. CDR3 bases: TGTGCCAGCAGTTACGCGGGAGGGCCAAGACGTGAGCAGTACTTC.

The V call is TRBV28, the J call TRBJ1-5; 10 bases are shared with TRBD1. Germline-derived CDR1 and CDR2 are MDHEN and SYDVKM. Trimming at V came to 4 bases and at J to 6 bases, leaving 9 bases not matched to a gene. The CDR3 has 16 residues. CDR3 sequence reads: CASSYISRQGAQPQHF. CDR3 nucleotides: TGTGCCAGCAGTTATATTAGTAGACAGGGGGCTCAGCCCCAGCATTTT.

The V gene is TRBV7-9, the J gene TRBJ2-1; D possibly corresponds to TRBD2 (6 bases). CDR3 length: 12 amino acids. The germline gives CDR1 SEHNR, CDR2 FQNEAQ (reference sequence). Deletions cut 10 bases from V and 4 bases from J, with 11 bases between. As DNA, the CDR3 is TGTGCCATCAGGGACTCATACAATGAGCAGTTCTTC. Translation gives CAIRDSYNEQFF.

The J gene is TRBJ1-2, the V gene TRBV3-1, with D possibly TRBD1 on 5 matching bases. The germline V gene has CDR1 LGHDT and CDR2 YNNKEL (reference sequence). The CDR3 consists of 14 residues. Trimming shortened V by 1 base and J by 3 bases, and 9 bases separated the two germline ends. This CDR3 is CASSQGQWDYGYTF. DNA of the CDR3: TGTGCCAGCAGCCAAGGACAGTGGGACTATGGCTACACCTTC.